Listed below are T cell receptor beta chains from one sample, sequenced in a study of cytomegalovirus exposure and HLA in healthy donors. Assay: immunoSEQ multiplex PCR; the TCRdb copy retains only in-frame clones and omits some. The sample has 200,000 to 250,000 clones, about 85% seen once. The sample consisted of PBMCs. These receptors were taken from a human donor in good health. The CDR3 runs from the conserved cysteine through the conserved F or W. The D gene is left open where the match is weak. A clone size is listed for some rows: how often the clone was seen (once, few, many), or a class if it is expanded.

>.|.|TRBV7-2|TRBJ2-7
CASSLVGTTYEQYF
TGTGCCAGCAGCTTAGTTGGGACAACCTACGAGCAGTACTTC
>.|.|TRBV18|TRBJ2-2
CASSPRSGSGTGELFF
TGTGCCAGCTCACCACGGTCGGGGTCTGGCACCGGGGAGCTGTTTTTT
>.|.|TRBV7-9|TRBJ2-7
CSSSPRTGVFNEQYF
TGTTCCAGCAGCCCCCGAACGGGAGTCTTCAACGAGCAGTACTTC
>.|.|TRBV18|TRBJ1-4
CASSNRSGANEKLFF
TGTGCCAGCTCAAACCGGTCAGGGGCTAATGAAAAACTGTTTTTT
>.|.|TRBV27|TRBJ2-7
CASKGPGEQYF
TGTGCCAGCAAAGGCCCGGGGGAGCAGTACTTC
>.|.|TRBV7-3|TRBJ2-5
CASSLGGTQETQYF
TGTGCCAGCAGCTTAGGCGGGACTCAAGAGACCCAGTACTTC
>.|TRBD1|TRBV7-2|TRBJ1-4
CASSSDRGREKLFF
TGTGCCAGCAGCTCGGACAGGGGGCGGGAAAAACTGTTTTTT
>.|TRBD2|TRBV7-3|TRBJ2-1
CASSASGTSGYNEQFF
TGTGCCAGCAGCGCGTCCGGGACTAGCGGCTACAATGAGCAGTTCTTC
>.|TRBD2|TRBV28|TRBJ2-5
CASSLGSGLAGQTETQYF
TGTGCCAGCAGTTTAGGCTCGGGACTAGCGGGACAAACAGAGACCCAGTACTTC
>.|TRBD1|TRBV2|TRBJ1-5
CASSEAIGQGSNQPQHF
TGTGCCAGCAGTGAAGCTATAGGACAGGGTTCCAATCAGCCCCAGCATTTT
>.|TRBD2|TRBV6-6|TRBJ2-1
CASRGPSGRSYNEQFF
TGTGCCAGCAGGGGCCCTAGCGGCCGCTCCTACAATGAGCAGTTCTTC
>many|TRBD2|TRBV16|TRBJ2-1
CASSPTSGYNEQFF
TGTGCCAGCAGCCCGACTAGCGGCTACAATGAGCAGTTCTTC
>.|.|TRBV29-1|TRBJ2-7
CSVSEPPYEQYF
TGCAGCGTGTCAGAACCGCCCTACGAGCAGTACTTC
>.|TRBD2|TRBV7-8|TRBJ2-7
CASSPVGLARYEQYF
TGTGCCAGCAGCCCGGTGGGACTAGCAAGGTACGAGCAGTACTTC
>.|.|TRBV5-1|TRBJ2-7
CASRTESYEQYF
TGCGCCAGCAGGACAGAATCCTACGAGCAGTACTTC
>.|TRBD2|TRBV9|TRBJ2-7
CASSPRTSGNEQYF
TGTGCCAGCAGCCCTCGGACTAGCGGGAACGAGCAGTACTTC
>.|TRBD1|TRBV5-6|TRBJ1-2
CASSPGQGNYGYTF
TGTGCCAGCAGCCCAGGACAGGGTAACTATGGCTACACCTTC
>.|.|TRBV4-3|TRBJ1-4
CASSLYNPPGSDQVNEKLFF
TGCGCCAGCAGCCTTTACAACCCGCCAGGATCTGACCAAGTTAATGAAAAACTGTTTTTT
>.|.|TRBV29-1|TRBJ2-7
CSVELPLKTATSYEQYF
TGCAGCGTTGAACTCCCCCTCAAGACAGCCACCTCCTACGAGCAGTACTTC